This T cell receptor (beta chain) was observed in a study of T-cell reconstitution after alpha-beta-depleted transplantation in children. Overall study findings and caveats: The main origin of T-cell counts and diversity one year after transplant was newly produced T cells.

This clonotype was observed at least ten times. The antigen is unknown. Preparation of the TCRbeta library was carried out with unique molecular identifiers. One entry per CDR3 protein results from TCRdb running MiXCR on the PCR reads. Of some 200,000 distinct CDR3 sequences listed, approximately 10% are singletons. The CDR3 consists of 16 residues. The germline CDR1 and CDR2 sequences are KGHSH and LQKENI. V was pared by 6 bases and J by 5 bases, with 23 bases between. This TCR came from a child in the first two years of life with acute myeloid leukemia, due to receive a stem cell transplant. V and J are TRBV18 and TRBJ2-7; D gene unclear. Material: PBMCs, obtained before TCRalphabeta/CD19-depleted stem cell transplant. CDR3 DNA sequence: TGTGCCAGCTCTCTACAGCAAGGAAACCGCCTAAACGAGCAGTACTTC. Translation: CASSLQQGNRLNEQYF.